What follows are 7 T cell receptor beta chains derived from one specimen sequenced in a study of OX40 agonist ivuxolimab in advanced cancers. The library was made by the immunoSEQ multiplex PCR assay. TCRdb provides this immuneACCESS table in a form limited to in-frame rearrangements. Some clones are lacking; in checked studies, under half of them reflect an unresolved V gene, and why the rest are absent is not known. The table for this sample lists roughly 100,000 clones; under 95% of them were counted only once. The top ten clonotypes cover about 3% of the sample. The sample in question was CD4+ or CD8+ T cells sorted from blood, obtained in a trial of the OX40 agonist ivuxolimab. Every receptor here comes from an adult with an advanced solid tumor such as melanoma, head and neck, liver or kidney cancer.

The chain uses TRBV6-5 and TRBJ2-5, with D possibly matching TRBD2 (7 bases). The V gene's germline CDR1 is MNHEY and CDR2 SVGAGI. The CDR3 covers 15 residues. V was cut by 2 bases and J by 4 bases, with 14 bases left in between. CDR3 DNA: TGTGCCAGCAGTTACGGGGGGGCGGGTTCAGAGACCCAGTACTTC. Translated: CASSYGGAGSETQYF.

The chain links TRBV5-1 to TRBJ2-3; D is possibly TRBD2 (6 bases). The germline CDR1 and CDR2 sequences are SGHRS and YFSETQ. V lost 4 bases, J lost 2 bases, and 8 bases lay in between. The CDR3 is 13 residues long. The CDR3 protein is CASSQDYTDTQYF. CDR3 nucleotide sequence: TGCGCCAGCAGCCAGGACTACACAGATACGCAGTATTTT.

This clone was recorded a few times. This rearrangement joins TRBV10-1 to TRBJ1-1, with a possible D match to TRBD1 (6 bases). Germline assignment: CDR1 WNHNN and CDR2 SYGVQD (reference sequence). V lost 6 bases and J 4 bases, leaving 15 bases between the germline ends. The CDR3 length is 14 residues. CDR3 coding DNA: TGCGCCAGCAGCAATAATACAGGGCCCACTGAAGCTTTCTTT. As protein: CASSNNTGPTEAFF.

The count of this clone is one. The chain is built from TRBV9 and TRBJ2-7; the match to TRBD2 covers 8 bases. CDR1 is SGDLS and CDR2 is YYNGEE in the germline V gene. CDR3 length equals 14 residues. The junction had 5 bases not matched to a gene; V was cut back by 0 bases and J by 6 bases. This CDR3 is CASSVGDTSGEQYF. CDR3 in DNA: TGTGCCAGCAGCGTAGGTGACACTAGCGGCGAGCAGTACTTC.

The chain carries TRBV7-2 and TRBJ1-4; D may be TRBD1 (5 bases). CDR1 is SGHTA and CDR2 is FQGNSA in the germline V gene. V lost 3 bases to trimming and J lost 4 bases, with 9 bases between them. This CDR3 spans 14 amino acids. CDR3 loop: CASSFTGDNEKLFF. The DNA of the CDR3 is TGTGCCAGCAGCTTCACAGGAGATAATGAAAAACTGTTTTTT. Variable domain in full (rest from reference TRBV7-2 and TRBJ1-4): GAGVSQSPSNKVTEKGKDVELRCDPISGHTALYWYRQSLGQGLEFLIYFQGNSAPDKSGLPSDRFSAERTGGSVSTLTIQRTQQEDSAVYLCASSFTGDNEKLFFGSGTQLSVL.

Remarks on this clone: Its ends do not fully match the called genes, so a read error is possible. The identical CDR3 is also encoded by other nucleotide sequences in the sample. The chain recombines TRBV2 with TRBJ1-6, with D possibly matching TRBD1 (6 bases). The germline V gene encodes CDR1 SNHLY and CDR2 FYNNEI. This CDR3 has 19 residues. The CDR3, as DNA: TGTGCCAGCGGTATCGGGGGGCGGATCGCTCGCGCCTATAATTCGCCCCTCCACTTT. Its protein product is CASGIGGRIARAYNSPLHF.

J is TRBJ1-2 and V is TRBV19, with D perhaps matching TRBD1 (5 bases). Germline V gene sequence: CDR1 LNHDA, CDR2 SQIVND (reference sequence). The ends were cut back, 4 bases at V and 4 bases at J, with 10 bases in the middle. This CDR3 region has 13 residues. The CDR3 here is CASSTTQGYGYTF. The CDR3 region has the DNA TGTGCCAGTAGTACAACCCAGGGCTATGGCTACACCTTC. Together with reference TRBV19 and TRBJ1-2, the CDR3 gives the full variable domain: DGGITQSPKYLFRKEGQNVTLSCEQNLNHDAMYWYRQDPGQGLRLIYYSQIVNDFQKGDIAEGYSVSREKKESFPLTVTSAQKNPTAFYLCASSTTQGYGYTFGSGTRLTVV.